The rows below give T cell receptor beta chains drawn from one sample of a study of T cell responses to AZD1222 COVID-19 vaccine. Clones were sequenced by immunoSEQ multiplex PCR, and TCRdb holds only the in-frame ones, with some missing. This sample has some 140,000 clones, with 93% found just once. The specimen comprised peripheral blood, sampled on day 0 of AZD1222 vaccination. The receptor set was obtained from an adult in good health. Both conserved end residues are part of each CDR3. D genes are given only for firm matches. The size field is filled for only some rows; it gives once, few, many or a size class.

d_gene: TRBD2
j_gene: TRBJ2-1
abundance: NA
v_gene: TRBV18
CDR3nt: TGTGCCAGCTCACCACCGGTACTAGCGAGCTACAATGAGCAGTTCTTC
CDR3aa: CASSPPVLASYNEQFF

d_gene: TRBD2
j_gene: TRBJ2-3
abundance: NA
v_gene: TRBV7-9
CDR3nt: TGTGCCAGCAGTTTACTAGCGGCCCGACACACAGATACGCAGTATTTT
CDR3aa: CASSLLAARHTDTQYF

d_gene: NA
j_gene: TRBJ1-5
abundance: NA
v_gene: TRBV19
CDR3nt: TGTGCCAGTAGTATCAGGCCCAATCAGCCCCAGCATTTT
CDR3aa: CASSIRPNQPQHF

d_gene: NA
j_gene: TRBJ1-2
abundance: NA
v_gene: TRBV6-5
CDR3nt: TGTGCCAGCAGGACTGCCCAGGGGCATGGCTACACCTTC
CDR3aa: CASRTAQGHGYTF

d_gene: NA
j_gene: TRBJ1-2
abundance: NA
v_gene: TRBV5-6
CDR3nt: TGTGCCAGCAGCTTTGGGACAAGGGGTAACTATGGCTACACCTTC
CDR3aa: CASSFGTRGNYGYTF

d_gene: NA
j_gene: TRBJ2-1
abundance: NA
v_gene: TRBV3-1/TRBV3-2
CDR3nt: TGTGCCAGCAGCCTTCGGACTACCAACAATGAGCAGTTCTTC
CDR3aa: CASSLRTTNNEQFF

d_gene: NA
j_gene: TRBJ1-2
abundance: NA
v_gene: TRBV7-2
CDR3nt: TGTGCCAGCAGCCCTAAAGTCCAGGGTCCCTATGGCTACACCTTC
CDR3aa: CASSPKVQGPYGYTF

d_gene: NA
j_gene: TRBJ2-3
abundance: NA
v_gene: TRBV6-5
CDR3nt: TGTGCCAGCAGTTATGGAGGGAGCGCAGATACGCAGTATTTT
CDR3aa: CASSYGGSADTQYF

d_gene: TRBD1
j_gene: TRBJ1-2
abundance: once
v_gene: TRBV28
CDR3nt: TGTGCCAGCAGTTCTACAGGGGGCGGGGATGGCTACACCTTC
CDR3aa: CASSSTGGGDGYTF

d_gene: NA
j_gene: TRBJ1-6
abundance: NA
v_gene: TRBV5-5
CDR3nt: TGTGCCAGCAGCTTGGCAAGGGGACGGGCGAGTTCACCCCTCCACTTT
CDR3aa: CASSLARGRASSPLHF

d_gene: TRBD2
j_gene: TRBJ2-4
abundance: NA
v_gene: TRBV9
CDR3nt: TGTGCCAGCAGCCTAACTAGCGGGAACATTCAGTACTTC
CDR3aa: CASSLTSGNIQYF

d_gene: NA
j_gene: TRBJ1-4
abundance: NA
v_gene: TRBV7-2
CDR3nt: TGTGCCAGCAGCAAAGACCGCGGGTTCACTGAAAAACTGTTTTTT
CDR3aa: CASSKDRGFTEKLFF

d_gene: TRBD1
j_gene: TRBJ1-3
abundance: NA
v_gene: TRBV30
CDR3nt: TGTGCCTGGAGAGGACAGGGCGTTGGAAACACCATATATTTT
CDR3aa: CAWRGQGVGNTIYF

d_gene: TRBD2
j_gene: TRBJ2-5
abundance: once
v_gene: TRBV20-1
CDR3nt: TGCAGTGCTAGTTACGCTAGCGGAGAGACCCAGTACTTC
CDR3aa: CSASYASGETQYF

d_gene: TRBD1
j_gene: TRBJ1-5
abundance: NA
v_gene: TRBV28
CDR3nt: TGTGCCAGCAGTTCGACAGGGGTACGCCAGCCCCAGCATTTT
CDR3aa: CASSSTGVRQPQHF

d_gene: TRBD2
j_gene: TRBJ2-1
abundance: NA
v_gene: TRBV12-3/TRBV12-4
CDR3nt: TGTGCCAGCAGTTTAATTACTAGCGATGAGCAGTTCTTC
CDR3aa: CASSLITSDEQFF

d_gene: NA
j_gene: TRBJ2-3
abundance: once
v_gene: TRBV19
CDR3nt: TGTGCCAGTAGGTCCGGGATCAGCACAGATACGCAGTATTTT
CDR3aa: CASRSGISTDTQYF

d_gene: TRBD1
j_gene: TRBJ1-2
abundance: few
v_gene: TRBV6-5
CDR3nt: TGTGCCAGCAGTTTCGGAGGGGGCGCCGATGGCTACACCTTC
CDR3aa: CASSFGGGADGYTF

d_gene: TRBD1
j_gene: TRBJ1-5
abundance: NA
v_gene: TRBV29-1
CDR3nt: TGCAGCGTTACGACAGGGGGCGTCAATCAGCCCCAGCATTTT
CDR3aa: CSVTTGGVNQPQHF

d_gene: TRBD1
j_gene: TRBJ1-5
abundance: NA
v_gene: TRBV20-1
CDR3nt: TGCAGTGCTAGTCCCCGACTCCTTGGACAGGGAGTCAATCAGCCCCAGCATTTT
CDR3aa: CSASPRLLGQGVNQPQHF

d_gene: NA
j_gene: TRBJ1-5
abundance: NA
v_gene: TRBV7-8
CDR3nt: TGTGCCAGCAGCAGGAGGGGGGCTCTTCAGCCCCAGCATTTT
CDR3aa: CASSRRGALQPQHF

d_gene: NA
j_gene: TRBJ1-2
abundance: NA
v_gene: TRBV5-6
CDR3nt: TGTGCCAGCAGCCTGGGACGGAACTATGGCTACACCTTC
CDR3aa: CASSLGRNYGYTF

d_gene: NA
j_gene: TRBJ1-5
abundance: NA
v_gene: TRBV4-1
CDR3nt: TGCGCCAGCAGCCAGGGGGACGGCGCGACCCAGCATTTT
CDR3aa: CASSQGDGATQHF

d_gene: NA
j_gene: TRBJ1-1
abundance: NA
v_gene: TRBV11-2
CDR3nt: TGTGCCAGCAGCTCAGGGATTTCTCCCACTGAAGCTTTCTTT
CDR3aa: CASSSGISPTEAFF

d_gene: NA
j_gene: TRBJ1-2
abundance: NA
v_gene: TRBV13
CDR3nt: TGTGCCAGCAGCTTTACCAGATTTGAGGGCCCTAACTATGGCTACACCTTC
CDR3aa: CASSFTRFEGPNYGYTF

d_gene: TRBD1
j_gene: TRBJ1-4
abundance: NA
v_gene: TRBV2
CDR3nt: TGTGCCAGCAGAGGGACAGGGGGGAATGAAAAACTGTTTTTT
CDR3aa: CASRGTGGNEKLFF

d_gene: TRBD2
j_gene: TRBJ2-7
abundance: NA
v_gene: TRBV29-1
CDR3nt: TGCAGCGTTGAATTTGCGGGAGGTCCCTACGAGCAGTACTTC
CDR3aa: CSVEFAGGPYEQYF

d_gene: TRBD1
j_gene: TRBJ2-1
abundance: NA
v_gene: TRBV7-2
CDR3nt: TGTGCCAGCAGCCCAAGGGACAGGGCGCTGAATGAGCAGTTCTTC
CDR3aa: CASSPRDRALNEQFF

d_gene: NA
j_gene: TRBJ2-1
abundance: NA
v_gene: TRBV21-1
CDR3nt: TGTGCCAGCAACCCCCGGAGGATCCGAGGGGATGAGCAGTTCTTC
CDR3aa: CASNPRRIRGDEQFF

d_gene: NA
j_gene: TRBJ1-1
abundance: NA
v_gene: TRBV28
CDR3nt: TGTGCCAGCAGTTTACAACGGTCCGGGAGGGCTGAAGCTTTCTTT
CDR3aa: CASSLQRSGRAEAFF

d_gene: TRBD1
j_gene: TRBJ1-5
abundance: NA
v_gene: TRBV7-3
CDR3nt: TGTGCCAGCAGCTTAATCCTCGGGGACAGACAAAATCAGCCCCAGCATTTT
CDR3aa: CASSLILGDRQNQPQHF

d_gene: TRBD1
j_gene: TRBJ1-4
abundance: NA
v_gene: TRBV28
CDR3nt: TGTGCCAGCAGTCCCAGGGGGCGGACGTGGGAAAAACTGTTTTTT
CDR3aa: CASSPRGRTWEKLFF

d_gene: NA
j_gene: TRBJ1-4
abundance: NA
v_gene: TRBV28
CDR3nt: TGTGCCACCGGGACGTCCGGACGGACTGCTAATGAAAAACTGTTTTTT
CDR3aa: CATGTSGRTANEKLFF

d_gene: NA
j_gene: TRBJ2-1
abundance: NA
v_gene: TRBV28
CDR3nt: TGTGCCAGCAGACTTTCAGGGGTTGGTGAGCAGTTCTTC
CDR3aa: CASRLSGVGEQFF

d_gene: NA
j_gene: TRBJ2-7
abundance: NA
v_gene: TRBV28
CDR3nt: TGTGCCAGCAGTCGGGAGTCCCCCTACGAGCAGTACTTC
CDR3aa: CASSRESPYEQYF

d_gene: NA
j_gene: TRBJ2-2
abundance: NA
v_gene: TRBV4-1
CDR3nt: TGCGCCAGCAGCCAAGATACCGGAAACACCGGGGAGCTGTTTTTT
CDR3aa: CASSQDTGNTGELFF